This T cell receptor (beta chain) was identified during a study of metastatic and nonmetastatic thyroid tumors. Study details: Malignant and benign thyroid patients had repertoires compared in peripheral blood and tumor or nodule tissue.

TCRdb called clones again from the PCR reads with MiXCR. The repertoire holds under 50,000 clones, with roughly a fifth as singletons. Per germline, CDR1 DFQATT and CDR2 SNEGSKA (reference sequence). This CDR3 contains 14 residues. After removal of 0 bases from V and 7 bases from J, the junction contained 8 bases not matched to a gene. Each patient went into thyroid surgery without having received any treatment. This clone has at least ten counts. Its antigen is currently unknown. Study-level findings and limits: When malignant thyroid tumors were compared with benign nodules, TCR beta diversity was reportedly significantly higher in the malignant tumors. This held in both blood and tumor samples.

The J gene is TRBJ1-1, the V gene TRBV20-1; 7 bases are a match to TRBD1. The sequenced sample consisted of blood. The clonotype originates from a male donor with papillary thyroid cancer or a benign thyroid nodule (not recorded which). Some clones in this sample may be carry-over from other donors' samples. CDR3 sequence reads: CSARDRDSLDEAFF. CDR3 in DNA: TGCAGTGCTAGAGATAGGGACAGCCTGGATGAAGCTTTCTTT.